Following are 8 T cell receptor beta chains from one sample sequenced in a study of T cells in narcolepsy (dated by TCRdb to the late 2010s). Preparation of the library involved the immunoSEQ multiplex PCR assay. Not all clones reach the TCRdb copy of this immuneACCESS table, which keeps in-frame sequences only. Checked studies attribute under half of the gap to unresolved V genes and leave the rest unexplained. This sample comprises about 27,000 clones, 86% of them detected only once. The biggest ten clones account for around 1.1% of the sample. The sequenced sample consisted of CD45RA- memory CD4+ T cells from PBMCs. Per the publication, the cell subset or site label means: memory T cells sorted ex vivo from peripheral blood. Receptors were obtained from a human donor with narcolepsy.

The V and J genes are TRBV18 and TRBJ2-5, with a tentative D call TRBD1 (5 bases). This CDR3 comprises 14 residues. Germline values: CDR1 KGHSH, CDR2 LQKENI. Trimming removed 6 bases at V and 2 bases at J, with 13 bases between. The CDR3, as DNA: TGTGCCAGCTCCCCTCTTCCAGGGCAAGAGACCCAGTACTTC. It encodes CASSPLPGQETQYF.

V is TRBV7-2 and J is TRBJ1-2, with D possibly TRBD1 on 5 matching bases. The ends were cut back, 1 base at V and 4 bases at J, with 7 bases in the middle. The CDR3 totals 13 residues. Germline V gene data show CDR1 as SGHTA and CDR2 as FQGNSA. The CDR3 DNA reads as TGTGCCAGCAGCTTAGGGCAGGGCTATGGCTACACCTTC. Residues: CASSLGQGYGYTF.

The chain couples TRBV1 to TRBJ2-4; the table's D call of TRBD1 was not tested on the DNA. TRBV1 is designated a pseudogene. This CDR3 has 18 amino acids. The CDR3 sequence: CTSSPPPAGAKTENIQYF. The CDR3 DNA reads TGCACCAGCAGCCCACCGCCGGCAGGGGCCAAGACCGAAAACATTCAGTACTTC.

This clone was counted only a few times. The J gene is TRBJ1-1, the V gene TRBV19; the D gene is possibly TRBD1 (6 bases). The CDR3 totals 14 residues. Germline V CDR1 and CDR2: LNHDA, SQIVND (reference sequence). Trimming took 4 bases from V and 0 from J, leaving 9 bases between them. This chain's CDR3 is CASSKAGVNTEAFF. The CDR3 DNA reads as TGTGCCAGTAGTAAGGCAGGGGTGAACACTGAAGCTTTCTTT.

The rearrangement uses TRBV5-6 and TRBJ1-6; no definite D call. Germline CDR1 and CDR2: SGHDT and YYEEEE. This CDR3 contains 12 residues. Trimming shortened V by 5 bases and J by 13 bases, and 13 bases separated the two germline ends. The CDR3 bases are TGTGCCAGCAGAGCAGGCGTCGCGCCCCTCCACTTT. The encoded protein is CASRAGVAPLHF. Full variable domain (missing parts from reference TRBV5-6 and TRBJ1-6): DAGVTQSPTHLIKTRGQQVTLRCSPKSGHDTVSWYQQALGQGPQFIFQYYEEEERQRGNFPDRFSGHQFPNYSSELNVNALLLGDSALYLCASRAGVAPLHFGNGTRLTVT.

This clone appeared once. The chain couples TRBV10-3 to TRBJ2-3; D remains unclear. The CDR3 loop spans 13 amino acids. V lost 3 bases, J lost 2 bases, and 6 bases lay in between. CDR1 and CDR2 from the germline V gene are ENHRY and SYGVKD. CDR3 protein: CAISDGFTDTQYF. DNA for the CDR3: TGTGCCATCAGTGATGGGTTCACAGATACGCAGTATTTT.

This clone was seen a single time. This sequence joins TRBV9 and TRBJ1-1; no firm D call. Between the trimmed V and J ends, which lost 0 bases and 3 bases, there was a span of 9 bases. CDR1 is SGDLS and CDR2 is YYNGEE in the germline V gene. CDR3 size: 14 residues. CDR3 in amino acids: CASSVAARDTEAFF. DNA of the CDR3: TGTGCCAGCAGCGTAGCCGCCAGAGACACTGAAGCTTTCTTT.

The sample holds one count of this clone. This chain joins TRBV2 and TRBJ1-6, with TRBD1 identical over 7 bases. With 6 bases clipped from V and 7 bases from J, the junction kept 6 bases outside the gene matches. This CDR3 has 14 residues. Per germline, CDR1 SNHLY and CDR2 FYNNEI. The CDR3 sequence: CASSPDRANSPLHF. As DNA, the CDR3 is TGTGCCAGCAGCCCCGACAGGGCAAATTCACCCCTCCACTTT.